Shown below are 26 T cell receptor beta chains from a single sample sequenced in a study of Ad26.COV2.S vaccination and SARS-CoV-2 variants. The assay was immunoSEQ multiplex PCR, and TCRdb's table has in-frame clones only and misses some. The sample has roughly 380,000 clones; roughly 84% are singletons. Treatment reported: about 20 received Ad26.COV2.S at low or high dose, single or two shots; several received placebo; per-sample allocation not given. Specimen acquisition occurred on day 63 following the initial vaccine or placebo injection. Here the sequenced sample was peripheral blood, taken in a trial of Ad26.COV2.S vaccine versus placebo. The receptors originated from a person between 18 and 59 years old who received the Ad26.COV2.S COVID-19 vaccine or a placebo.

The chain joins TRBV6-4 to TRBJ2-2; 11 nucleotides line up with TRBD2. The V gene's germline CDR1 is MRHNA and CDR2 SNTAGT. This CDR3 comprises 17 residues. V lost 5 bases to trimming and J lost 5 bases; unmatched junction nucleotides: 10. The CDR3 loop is CASSHTSGGPRTGELFF. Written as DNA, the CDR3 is TGTGCCAGCAGTCACACTAGCGGGGGCCCGAGGACCGGGGAGCTGTTTTTT.

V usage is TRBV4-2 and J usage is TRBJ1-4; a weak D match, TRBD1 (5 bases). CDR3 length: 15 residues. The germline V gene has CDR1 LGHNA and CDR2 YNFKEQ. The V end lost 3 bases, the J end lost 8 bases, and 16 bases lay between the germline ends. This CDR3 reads CASSHPDKRFEKLFF. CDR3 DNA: TGTGCCAGCAGCCACCCGGACAAGAGGTTCGAAAAACTGTTTTTT.

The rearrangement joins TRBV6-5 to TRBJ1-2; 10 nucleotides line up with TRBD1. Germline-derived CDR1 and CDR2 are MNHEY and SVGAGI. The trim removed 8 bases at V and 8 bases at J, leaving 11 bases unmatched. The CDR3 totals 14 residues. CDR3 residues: CASRPPGTGEGYTF. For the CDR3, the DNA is TGTGCCAGCCGACCCCCCGGGACAGGGGAAGGCTACACCTTC.

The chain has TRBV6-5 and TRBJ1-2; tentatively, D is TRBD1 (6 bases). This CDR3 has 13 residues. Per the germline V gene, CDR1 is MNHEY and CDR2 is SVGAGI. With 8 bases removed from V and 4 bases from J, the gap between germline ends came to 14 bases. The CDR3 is CASSTGAGYGYTF. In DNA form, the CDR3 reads TGTGCCAGCTCCACGGGGGCAGGCTATGGCTACACCTTC.

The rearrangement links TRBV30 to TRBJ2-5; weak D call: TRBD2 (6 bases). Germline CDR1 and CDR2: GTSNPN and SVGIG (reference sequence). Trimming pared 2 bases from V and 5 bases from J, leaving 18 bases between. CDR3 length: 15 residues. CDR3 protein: CAWSKHQRVEETQYF. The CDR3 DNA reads TGTGCCTGGAGTAAACACCAGCGGGTCGAGGAGACCCAGTACTTC.

CDR3 region: CTSSQGVQRGGSYEQYF. CDR3 DNA sequence: TGCACCAGCAGCCAAGGGGTCCAGCGGGGGGGCTCTTACGAGCAGTACTTC. The J gene is TRBJ2-7, the V gene TRBV1; TRBD2 was called by the table and not checked on the DNA. TRBV1 is noted as a pseudogene. The CDR3 totals 17 residues.

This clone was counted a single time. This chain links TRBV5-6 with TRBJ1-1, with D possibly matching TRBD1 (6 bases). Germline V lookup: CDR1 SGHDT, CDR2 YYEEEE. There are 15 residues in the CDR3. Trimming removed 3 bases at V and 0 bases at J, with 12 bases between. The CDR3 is CASSSAGGMNTEAFF. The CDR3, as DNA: TGTGCCAGCAGCTCCGCCGGGGGCATGAACACTGAAGCTTTCTTT.

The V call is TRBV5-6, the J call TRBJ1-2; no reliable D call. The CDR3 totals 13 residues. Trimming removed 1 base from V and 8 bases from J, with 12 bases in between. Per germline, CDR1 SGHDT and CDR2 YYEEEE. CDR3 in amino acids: CASSLRVYGGYTF. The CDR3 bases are TGTGCCAGCAGCTTGCGAGTGTATGGAGGCTACACCTTC.

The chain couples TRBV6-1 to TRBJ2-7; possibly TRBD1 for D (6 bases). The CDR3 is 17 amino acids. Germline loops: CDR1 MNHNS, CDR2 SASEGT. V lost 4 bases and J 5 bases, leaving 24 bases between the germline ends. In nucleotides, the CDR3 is TGTGCCAGCAGTGGGACCGGGCAGGGGTCGTCTTACCACGAGCAGTACTTC. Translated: CASSGTGQGSSYHEQYF.

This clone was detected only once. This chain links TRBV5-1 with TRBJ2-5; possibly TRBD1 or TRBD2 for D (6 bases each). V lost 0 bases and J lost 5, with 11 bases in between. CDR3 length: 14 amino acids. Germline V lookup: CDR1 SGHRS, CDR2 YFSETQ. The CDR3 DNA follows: TGCGCCAGCAGCTTGGTCGGGGGCTTGGAGACCCAGTACTTC. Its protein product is CASSLVGGLETQYF.

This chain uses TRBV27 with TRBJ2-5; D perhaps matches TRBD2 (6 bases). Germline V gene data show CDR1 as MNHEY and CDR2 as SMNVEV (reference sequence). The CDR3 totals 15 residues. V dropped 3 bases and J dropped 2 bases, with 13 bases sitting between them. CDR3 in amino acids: CASSFGQGLQETQYF. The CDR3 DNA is TGTGCCAGCAGTTTTGGGCAGGGACTTCAAGAGACCCAGTACTTC.

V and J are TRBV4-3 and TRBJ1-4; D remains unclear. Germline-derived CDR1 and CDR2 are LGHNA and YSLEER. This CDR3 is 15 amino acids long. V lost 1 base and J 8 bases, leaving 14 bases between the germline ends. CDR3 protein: CASSQGGRGYEKLFF. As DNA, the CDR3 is TGCGCCAGCAGCCAAGGAGGCCGGGGTTACGAAAAACTGTTTTTT.

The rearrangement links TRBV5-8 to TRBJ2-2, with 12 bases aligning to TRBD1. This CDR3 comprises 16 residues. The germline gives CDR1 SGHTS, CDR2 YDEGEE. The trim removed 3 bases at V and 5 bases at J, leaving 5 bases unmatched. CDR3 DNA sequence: TGTGCCAGCAGCTGGGGACAGGGGGCTGTAACCGGGGAGCTGTTTTTT. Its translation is CASSWGQGAVTGELFF.

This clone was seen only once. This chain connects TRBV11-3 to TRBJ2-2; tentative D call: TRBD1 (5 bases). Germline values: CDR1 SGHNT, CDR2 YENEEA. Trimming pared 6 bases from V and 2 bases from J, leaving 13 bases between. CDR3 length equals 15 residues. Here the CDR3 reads CASSSNTGNTGELFF. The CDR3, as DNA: TGTGCCAGCAGTTCGAACACAGGAAACACCGGGGAGCTGTTTTTT.

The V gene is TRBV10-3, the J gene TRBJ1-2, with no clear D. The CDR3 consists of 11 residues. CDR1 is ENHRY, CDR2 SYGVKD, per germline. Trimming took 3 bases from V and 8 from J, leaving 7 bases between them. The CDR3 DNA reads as TGTGCCATCAGTGAAACGGGGGGCTACACCTTC. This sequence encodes CAISETGGYTF.

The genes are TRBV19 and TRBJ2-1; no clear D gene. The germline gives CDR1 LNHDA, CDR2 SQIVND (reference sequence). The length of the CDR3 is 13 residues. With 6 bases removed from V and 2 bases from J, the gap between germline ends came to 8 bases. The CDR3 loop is CASSQVAYNEQFF. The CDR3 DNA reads TGTGCCAGTAGCCAAGTGGCCTACAATGAGCAGTTCTTC.

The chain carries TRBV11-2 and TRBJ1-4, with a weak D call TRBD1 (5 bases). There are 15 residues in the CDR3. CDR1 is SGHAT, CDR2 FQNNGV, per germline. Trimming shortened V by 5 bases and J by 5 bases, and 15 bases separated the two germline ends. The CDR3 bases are TGTGCCAGCAGCCTGCAAGCGGGACTAAATGAAAAACTGTTTTTT. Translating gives CASSLQAGLNEKLFF.

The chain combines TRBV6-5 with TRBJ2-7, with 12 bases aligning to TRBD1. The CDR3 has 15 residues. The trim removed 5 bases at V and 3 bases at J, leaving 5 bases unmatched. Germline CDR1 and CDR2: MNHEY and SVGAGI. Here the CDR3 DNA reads TGTGCCAGCAGTCCGGGACAGGGGGCGCTCTACGAGCAGTACTTC. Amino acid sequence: CASSPGQGALYEQYF.

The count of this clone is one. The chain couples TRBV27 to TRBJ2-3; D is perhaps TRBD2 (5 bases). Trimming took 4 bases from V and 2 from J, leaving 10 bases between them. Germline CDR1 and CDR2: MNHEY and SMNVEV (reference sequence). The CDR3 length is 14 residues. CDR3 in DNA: TGTGCCAGCAGTTCTCCGGGATACACAGATACGCAGTATTTT. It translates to CASSSPGYTDTQYF.

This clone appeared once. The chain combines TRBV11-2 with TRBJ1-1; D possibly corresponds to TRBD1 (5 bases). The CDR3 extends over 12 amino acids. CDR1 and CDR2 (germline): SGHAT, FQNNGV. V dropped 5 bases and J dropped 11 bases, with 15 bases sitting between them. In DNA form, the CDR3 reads TGTGCCAGCAGCGGAACGGGACTCACGGCTTTCTTT. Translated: CASSGTGLTAFF. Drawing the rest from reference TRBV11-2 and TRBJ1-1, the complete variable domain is EAGVAQSPRYKIIEKRQSVAFWCNPISGHATLYWYQQILGQGPKLLIQFQNNGVVDDSQLPKDRFSAERLKGVDSTLKIQPAKLEDSAVYLCASSGTGLTAFFGQGTRLTVV.

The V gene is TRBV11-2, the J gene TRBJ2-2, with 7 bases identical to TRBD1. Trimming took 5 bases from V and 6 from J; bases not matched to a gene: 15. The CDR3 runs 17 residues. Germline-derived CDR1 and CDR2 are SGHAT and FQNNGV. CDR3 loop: CASSLLGYRGPSGELFF. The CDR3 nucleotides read TGTGCCAGCAGCCTCCTGGGCTACAGGGGTCCCTCCGGGGAGCTGTTTTTT.

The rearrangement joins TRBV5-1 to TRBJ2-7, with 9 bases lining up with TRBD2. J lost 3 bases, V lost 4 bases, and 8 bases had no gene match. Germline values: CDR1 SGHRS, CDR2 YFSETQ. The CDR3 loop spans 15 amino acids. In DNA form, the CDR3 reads TGCGCCAGCAGCCCCCGACTAGCGGCAGACTACGAGCAGTACTTC. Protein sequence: CASSPRLAADYEQYF.

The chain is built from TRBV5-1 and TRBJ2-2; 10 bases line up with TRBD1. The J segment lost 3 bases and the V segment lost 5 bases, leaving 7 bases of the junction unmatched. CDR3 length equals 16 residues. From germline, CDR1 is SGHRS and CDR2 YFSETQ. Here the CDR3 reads CASSPTGTGDTGELFF. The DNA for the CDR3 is TGCGCCAGCAGTCCTACCGGGACAGGGGACACCGGGGAGCTGTTTTTT.

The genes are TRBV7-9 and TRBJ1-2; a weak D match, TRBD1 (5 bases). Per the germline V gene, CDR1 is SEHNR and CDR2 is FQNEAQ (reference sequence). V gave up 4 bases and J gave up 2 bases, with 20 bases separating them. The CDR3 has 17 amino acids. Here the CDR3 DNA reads TGTGCCAGCAGCTCCCTAGGTGCCGGGGGGACCAACTATGGCTACACCTTC. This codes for CASSSLGAGGTNYGYTF.

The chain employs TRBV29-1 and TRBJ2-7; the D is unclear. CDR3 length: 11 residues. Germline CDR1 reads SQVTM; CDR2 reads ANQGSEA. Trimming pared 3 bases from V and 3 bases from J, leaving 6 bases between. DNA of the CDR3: TGCAGCGTTGAGAGAAACTACGAGCAGTACTTC. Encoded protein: CSVERNYEQYF.

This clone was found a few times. The CDR3 DNA reads TGTGCCAGTAGTATAGGGAACACTGAAGCTTTCTTT. It codes for CASSIGNTEAFF. The rearrangement links TRBV19 to TRBJ1-1; D gene ambiguous. CDR3 length: 12 residues. Germline V gene lookup returns CDR1 LNHDA and CDR2 SQIVND (reference sequence). V lost 1 base and J lost 1, with 1 base in between.